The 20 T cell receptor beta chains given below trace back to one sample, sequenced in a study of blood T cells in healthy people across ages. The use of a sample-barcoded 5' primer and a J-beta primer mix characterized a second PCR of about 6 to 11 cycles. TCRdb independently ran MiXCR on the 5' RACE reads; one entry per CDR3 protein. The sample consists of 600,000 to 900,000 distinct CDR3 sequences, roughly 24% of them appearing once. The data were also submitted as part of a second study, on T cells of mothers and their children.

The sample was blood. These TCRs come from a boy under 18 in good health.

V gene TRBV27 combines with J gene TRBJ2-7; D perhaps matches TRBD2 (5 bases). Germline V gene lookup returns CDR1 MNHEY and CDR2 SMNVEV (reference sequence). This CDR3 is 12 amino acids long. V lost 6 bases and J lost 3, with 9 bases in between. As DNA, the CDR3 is TGTGCCAGCAGGGACGGGGACTACGAGCAGTACTTC. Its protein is CASRDGDYEQYF.

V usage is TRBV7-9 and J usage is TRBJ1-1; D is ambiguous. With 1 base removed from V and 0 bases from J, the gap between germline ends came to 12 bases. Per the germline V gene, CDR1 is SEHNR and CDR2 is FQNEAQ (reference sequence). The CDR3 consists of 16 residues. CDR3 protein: CASSLDVRFLNTEAFF. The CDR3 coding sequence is TGTGCCAGCAGCTTAGATGTCAGGTTCCTGAACACTGAAGCTTTCTTT.

CDR3 nucleotides: TGTGCCAGCAGACAGTCCAATAGCAATCAGCCCCAGCATTTT. Amino acid sequence: CASRQSNSNQPQHF. The chain is built from TRBV28 and TRBJ1-5; unclear D gene. Germline CDR1 and CDR2: MDHEN and SYDVKM. V was clipped by 6 bases and J by 0 bases, with 9 bases between them. There are 14 residues in the CDR3.

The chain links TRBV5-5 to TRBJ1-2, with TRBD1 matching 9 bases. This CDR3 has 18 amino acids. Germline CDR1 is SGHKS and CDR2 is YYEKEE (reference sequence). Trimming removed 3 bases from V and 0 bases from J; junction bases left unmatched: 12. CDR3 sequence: CASSYGRDRGRPNYGYTF. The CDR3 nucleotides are TGTGCCAGCAGCTACGGGAGAGACAGGGGGAGGCCTAACTATGGCTACACCTTC.

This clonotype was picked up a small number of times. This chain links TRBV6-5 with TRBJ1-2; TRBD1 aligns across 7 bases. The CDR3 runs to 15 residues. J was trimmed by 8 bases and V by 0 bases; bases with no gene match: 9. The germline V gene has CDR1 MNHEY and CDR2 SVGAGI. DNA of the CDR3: TGTGCCAGCAGTTACTCACGGACAGGAACTTTCGGCTACACCTTC. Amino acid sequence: CASSYSRTGTFGYTF.

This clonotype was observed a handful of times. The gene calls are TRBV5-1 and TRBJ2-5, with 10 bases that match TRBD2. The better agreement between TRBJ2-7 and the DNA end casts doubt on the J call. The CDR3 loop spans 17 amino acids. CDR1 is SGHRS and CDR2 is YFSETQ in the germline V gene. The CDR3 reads CASSPGSSGGADHEQYF. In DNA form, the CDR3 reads TGCGCCAGCAGCCCGGGTTCTAGCGGGGGAGCGGACCACGAGCAGTACTTC.

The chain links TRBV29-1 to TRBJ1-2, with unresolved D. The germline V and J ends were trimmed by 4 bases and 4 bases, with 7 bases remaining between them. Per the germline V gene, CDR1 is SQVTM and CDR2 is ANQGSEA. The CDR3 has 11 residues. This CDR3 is CSVVLGYGYTF. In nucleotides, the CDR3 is TGCAGCGTTGTTCTTGGCTATGGCTACACCTTC. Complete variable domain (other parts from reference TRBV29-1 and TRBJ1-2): SAVISQKPSRDICQRGTSLTIQCQVDSQVTMMFWYRQQPGQSLTLIATANQGSEATYESGFVIDKFPISRPNLTFSTLTVSNMSPEDSSIYLCSVVLGYGYTFGSGTRLTVV.

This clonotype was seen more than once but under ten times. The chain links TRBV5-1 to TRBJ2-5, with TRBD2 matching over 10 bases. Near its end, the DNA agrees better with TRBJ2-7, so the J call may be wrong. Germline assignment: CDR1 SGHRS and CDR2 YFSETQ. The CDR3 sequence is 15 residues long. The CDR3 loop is CASSSLAGGENEQYF. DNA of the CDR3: TGCGCCAGCAGCTCCTTAGCGGGGGGAGAGAACGAGCAGTACTTC.

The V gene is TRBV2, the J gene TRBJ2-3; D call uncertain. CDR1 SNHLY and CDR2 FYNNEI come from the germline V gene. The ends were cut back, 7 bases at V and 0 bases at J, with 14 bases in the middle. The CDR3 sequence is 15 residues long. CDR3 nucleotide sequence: TGTGCCAGCAAAGAGGCGGCCCCTAGCACAGATACGCAGTATTTT. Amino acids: CASKEAAPSTDTQYF.

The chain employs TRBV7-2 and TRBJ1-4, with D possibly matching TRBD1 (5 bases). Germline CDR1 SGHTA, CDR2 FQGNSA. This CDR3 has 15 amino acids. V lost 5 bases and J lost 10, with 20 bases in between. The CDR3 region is CASSPGPSHTSKLFF. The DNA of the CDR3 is TGTGCCAGCAGCCCGGGACCGTCGCATACATCAAAACTGTTTTTT.

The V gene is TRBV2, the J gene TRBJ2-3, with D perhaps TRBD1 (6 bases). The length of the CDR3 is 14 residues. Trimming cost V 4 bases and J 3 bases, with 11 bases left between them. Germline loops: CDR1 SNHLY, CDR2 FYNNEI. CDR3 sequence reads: CASSASQGTDTQYF. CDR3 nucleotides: TGTGCCAGCAGTGCTTCCCAGGGGACAGATACGCAGTATTTT.

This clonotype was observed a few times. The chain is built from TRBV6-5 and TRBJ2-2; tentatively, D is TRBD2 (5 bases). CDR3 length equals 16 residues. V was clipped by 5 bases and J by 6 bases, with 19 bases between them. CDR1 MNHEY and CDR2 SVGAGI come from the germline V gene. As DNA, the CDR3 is TGTGCCAGCAGTCACATGACCAATCCCGGGGCCGGGGAGCTGTTTTTT. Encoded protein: CASSHMTNPGAGELFF.

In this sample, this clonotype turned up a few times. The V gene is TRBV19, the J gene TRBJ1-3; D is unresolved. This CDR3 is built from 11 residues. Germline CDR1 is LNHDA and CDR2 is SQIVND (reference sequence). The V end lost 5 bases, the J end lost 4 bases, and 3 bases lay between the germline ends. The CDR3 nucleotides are TGTGCCAGTAGTCACGGAAACACCATATATTTT. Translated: CASSHGNTIYF. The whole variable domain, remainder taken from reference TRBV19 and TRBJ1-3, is DGGITQSPKYLFRKEGQNVTLSCEQNLNHDAMYWYRQDPGQGLRLIYYSQIVNDFQKGDIAEGYSVSREKKESFPLTVTSAQKNPTAFYLCASSHGNTIYFGEGSWLTVV.

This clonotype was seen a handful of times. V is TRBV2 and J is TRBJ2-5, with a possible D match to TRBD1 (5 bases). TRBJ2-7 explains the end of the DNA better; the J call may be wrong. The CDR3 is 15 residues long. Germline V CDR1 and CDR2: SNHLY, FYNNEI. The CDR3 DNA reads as TGTGCCAGCAGTGTAACAGGCGTTAGCTCCTACGAGCAGTACTTC. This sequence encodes CASSVTGVSSYEQYF.

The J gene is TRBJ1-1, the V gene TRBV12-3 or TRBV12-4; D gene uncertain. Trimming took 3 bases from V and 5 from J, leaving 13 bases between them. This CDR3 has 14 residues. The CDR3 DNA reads TGTGCCAGCAGTTTGTCGGACGGAGGAACTGAAGCTTTCTTT. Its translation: CASSLSDGGTEAFF.

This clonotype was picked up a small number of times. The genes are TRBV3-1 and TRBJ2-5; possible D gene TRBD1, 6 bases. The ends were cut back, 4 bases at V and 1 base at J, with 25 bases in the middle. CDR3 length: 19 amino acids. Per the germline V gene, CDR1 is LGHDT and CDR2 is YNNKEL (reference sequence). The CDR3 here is CASSRPKTGANRPQETQYF. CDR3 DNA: TGTGCCAGCAGCCGACCTAAGACAGGTGCCAACCGCCCCCAAGAGACCCAGTACTTC.

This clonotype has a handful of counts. CDR3: CASTPGQAHNEQFF. DNA of the CDR3: TGTGCCAGCACCCCCGGACAGGCGCACAATGAGCAGTTCTTC. This chain joins TRBV3-1 and TRBJ2-1; TRBD1 aligns across 7 bases. CDR1 and CDR2 (germline): LGHDT, YNNKEL (reference sequence). Trimming at V came to 7 bases and at J to 5 bases, leaving 8 bases not matched to a gene. CDR3 length: 14 residues.

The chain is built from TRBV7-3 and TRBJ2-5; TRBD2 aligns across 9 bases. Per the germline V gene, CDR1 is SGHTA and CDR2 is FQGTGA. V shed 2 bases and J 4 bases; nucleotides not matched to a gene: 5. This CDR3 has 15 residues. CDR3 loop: CASSLVAGALETQYF. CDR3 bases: TGTGCCAGCAGCTTAGTAGCGGGGGCCTTAGAGACCCAGTACTTC.

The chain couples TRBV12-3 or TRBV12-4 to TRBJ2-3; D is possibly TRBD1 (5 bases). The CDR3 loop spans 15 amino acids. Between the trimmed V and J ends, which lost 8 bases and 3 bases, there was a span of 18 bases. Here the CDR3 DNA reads TGTGCCAGCCGAGCAGGGCTGCATGGAACAGATACGCAGTATTTT. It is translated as CASRAGLHGTDTQYF.

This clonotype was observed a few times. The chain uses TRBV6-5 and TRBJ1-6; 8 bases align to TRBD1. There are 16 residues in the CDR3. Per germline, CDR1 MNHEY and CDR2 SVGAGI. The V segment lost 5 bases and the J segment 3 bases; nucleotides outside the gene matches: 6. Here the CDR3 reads CASSRTQGDYNSPLHF. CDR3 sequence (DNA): TGTGCCAGCAGTCGAACACAGGGGGACTATAATTCACCCCTCCACTTT.